Following are 8 T cell receptor beta chains from one sample sequenced in a study of blood T cell repertoires in COVID-19. Profiling relied on immunoSEQ multiplex PCR, and the TCRdb table lists in-frame clones only, not all of them. The table records 150,000 to 180,000 clones, about 80% of them present only once. The sequenced sample consisted of PBMCs or T cells enriched from blood (not recorded which). The receptors shown here come from a man aged 50-59 years who had recovered from COVID-19.

The chain carries TRBV2 and TRBJ1-3, with a weak D call TRBD1 (5 bases). Germline assignment: CDR1 SNHLY and CDR2 FYNNEI. CDR3 size: 16 residues. Trimming cost V 0 bases and J 2 bases, with 11 bases left between them. As DNA, the CDR3 is TGTGCCAGCAGTGAAGCTCGGGGGAGAACTGGAAACACCATATATTTT. Amino acid sequence: CASSEARGRTGNTIYF.

The rearrangement links TRBV7-9 to TRBJ2-2; TRBD1 matches at 9 bases. With V trimmed by 4 bases and J by 7 bases, 7 bases remained unmatched. Germline CDR1 reads SEHNR; CDR2 reads FQNEAQ (reference sequence). CDR3 length: 15 amino acids. The CDR3 coding sequence is TGTGCCAGCAGCTGGGGGGACAGGGACTACGGGGAGCTGTTTTTT. Its protein is CASSWGDRDYGELFF.

The chain combines TRBV7-9 with TRBJ1-2; 7 bases match TRBD1. With 1 base clipped from V and 0 bases from J, the junction kept 11 bases outside the gene matches. Germline V gene sequence: CDR1 SEHNR, CDR2 FQNEAQ (reference sequence). The CDR3 runs to 18 residues. The CDR3 DNA reads as TGTGCCAGCAGCTTAGGACTAACAGGGGCGAACACTAACTATGGCTACACCTTC. The encoded protein is CASSLGLTGANTNYGYTF.

The chain is built from TRBV11-2 and TRBJ2-7, with a weak D call TRBD1 (5 bases). V lost 1 base, J lost 3 bases, and 7 bases lay in between. The CDR3 is made up of 13 amino acids. The germline CDR1 and CDR2 sequences are SGHAT and FQNNGV. CDR3 nucleotide sequence: TGTGCCAGCAGCTTAGGTGACAGCTACGAGCAGTACTTC. Translation: CASSLGDSYEQYF.

Concerning this clone: The junction differs from germline at one of its ends, possibly a read error. The CDR3 here is CASSWGQTKTGELFF. CDR3 nucleotides: TGTGCCAGCAGCTGGGGACAGACGAAAACCGGGGAGCTGTTTTTT. This chain joins TRBV5-5 and TRBJ2-2, with 7 bases identical to TRBD1. The CDR3 has 15 amino acids. Germline V CDR1 and CDR2: SGHKS, YYEKEE (reference sequence).

The chain employs TRBV7-6 and TRBJ2-3; maybe TRBD2 (6 bases). V was shortened by 5 bases and J by 0 bases, with 12 bases between the two germline ends. Germline CDR1 SGHVS, CDR2 FNYEAQ. The CDR3 spans 15 residues. The CDR3 DNA is TGTGCCAGCAGCCCACGCGGGGCTAGCACAGATACGCAGTATTTT. Its translation: CASSPRGASTDTQYF.

The chain combines TRBV11-3 with TRBJ1-3; the match to TRBD1 covers 7 bases. CDR3 length equals 14 residues. Per germline, CDR1 SGHNT and CDR2 YENEEA. Trimming took 8 bases from V and 4 from J; bases not matched to a gene: 8. CDR3 DNA: TGTGCCAGCCGCCCGACAGGGACCGGAAACACCATATATTTT. Its translation: CASRPTGTGNTIYF.

This chain links TRBV11-3 with TRBJ2-5, with TRBD2 matching 12 bases. Germline assignment: CDR1 SGHNT and CDR2 YENEEA. The CDR3 extends over 18 amino acids. J was trimmed by 4 bases and V by 1 base; bases with no gene match: 10. CDR3 nucleotides: TGTGCCAGCAGCTTAGCGGCGCTAGCGGGGGGGCCGGGAGAGACCCAGTACTTC. It translates to CASSLAALAGGPGETQYF.